These T cell receptor beta chains were read from a single sample in a study of cytomegalovirus exposure and HLA in healthy donors. The data were produced by immunoSEQ multiplex PCR, yet TCRdb's version contains in-frame clones alone and is incomplete. The sample contains about 90,000 clones, around 70% of which appear only once. The sequenced sample consisted of PBMCs. Receptors were obtained from a woman aged 45-65 years in good health and CMV-seropositive. Each CDR3 is given with its conserved first and last residue.

TRBV7-8	TRBJ2-7	CASSLAWTGSYEQYF
TRBV19	TRBJ2-3	CASSVGVGIDTQYF
TRBV11-3	TRBJ2-3	CASSHSRDRDMGTQYF
TRBV5-1	TRBJ2-3	CASSLDPGTAMINTQYF
TRBV5-1	TRBJ2-7	CASSLEGANSYEQYF
TRBV11-2	TRBJ2-7	CASSSDRDRSYEQYF
TRBV5-1	TRBJ2-6	CASSLGGGFSGANVLTF
TRBV6-5	TRBJ1-2	CASSHAGQVYYGYTF
TRBV4-3	TRBJ1-1	CASSQERAREAFF
TRBV9	TRBJ1-2	CASSVRGQGATGYTF
TRBV5-1	TRBJ1-1	CASSPYLNTEAFF
TRBV28	TRBJ2-3	CASSPAGTSGPYF
TRBV2	TRBJ2-7	CASSVEVRSYEQYF
TRBV28	TRBJ2-5	CASRRGLQETQYF
TRBV28	TRBJ2-1	CASSLWRSGSFYNEQFF
TRBV6-4	.	CASSNIRQGREKAYEQYF
TRBV5-4	TRBJ2-2	CASSLLAGEVGELFF
TRBV5-1	TRBJ2-2	CASSLDAGGDTGELFF
TRBV28	TRBJ1-1	CASRTTGGNTEAFF
TRBV28	TRBJ2-3	CASSPRVAGARDTQYF